This T cell receptor (beta chain) was captured in a study of control samples from healthy donors and cancer patients. The CDR3 totals 14 residues. V lost 6 bases, J lost 1 base, and 13 bases lay in between. Germline assignment: CDR1 MNHEY and CDR2 SMNVEV (reference sequence). Sequencing used immunoSEQ multiplex PCR; TCRdb keeps in-frame clones, though not all of them. The table has about 120,000 clones, more than 85% seen once; the top ten hold around 1.8%. This receptor was obtained from a man aged 18 to 30 in good health. Material: blood. V is TRBV27 and J is TRBJ2-7; D gene uncertain. The CDR3 DNA sequence: TGTGCCAGCAGGATTGTGGGGATGTCCTACGAGCAGTACTTC. Protein sequence: CASRIVGMSYEQYF.